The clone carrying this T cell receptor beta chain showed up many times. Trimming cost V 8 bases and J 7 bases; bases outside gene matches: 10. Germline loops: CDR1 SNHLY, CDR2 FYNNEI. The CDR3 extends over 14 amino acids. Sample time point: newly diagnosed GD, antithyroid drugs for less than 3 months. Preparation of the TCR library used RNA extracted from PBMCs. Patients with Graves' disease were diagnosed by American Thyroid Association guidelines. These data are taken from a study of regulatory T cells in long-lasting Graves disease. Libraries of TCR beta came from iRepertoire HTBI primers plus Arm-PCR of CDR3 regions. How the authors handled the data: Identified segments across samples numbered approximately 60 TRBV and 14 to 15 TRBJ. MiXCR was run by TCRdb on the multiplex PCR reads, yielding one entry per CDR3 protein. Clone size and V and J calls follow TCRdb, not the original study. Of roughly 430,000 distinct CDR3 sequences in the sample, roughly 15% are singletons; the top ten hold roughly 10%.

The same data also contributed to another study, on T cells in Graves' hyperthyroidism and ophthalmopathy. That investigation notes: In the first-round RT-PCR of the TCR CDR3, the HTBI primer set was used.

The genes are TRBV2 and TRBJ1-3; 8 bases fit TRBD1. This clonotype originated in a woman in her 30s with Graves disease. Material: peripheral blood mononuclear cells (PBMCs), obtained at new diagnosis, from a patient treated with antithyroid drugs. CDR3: CASLTGTGMNTIYF. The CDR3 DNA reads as TGTGCCAGCCTTACCGGGACAGGCATGAACACCATATATTTT.